This TCR beta chain appears in the sequencing data of a study of T cell clusters in autoimmune cytopenias (dated by TCRdb to between 2018 and 2021). At the level of the whole study: The median TRB sequencing depth was approximately 52,000 reads per sample, and the median number of distinct TRB clonotypes was around 2,500 per sample. Peripheral blood TRB and IGH repertoires were sequenced in autoimmune cytopenia patients at active disease and during treatment follow-up, alongside healthy, CLL and autoimmune hepatitis controls. The goal of the study was to determine whether autoimmune cytopenia patients have a disease-specific immune repertoire signature that could serve as a blood-based biomarker. The full study reports these points: In the comparison of secondary cytopenia with CLL, the cluster-lack signature was not observed, apparently because the dominant lymphoma-associated repertoire masked the signature. The GLIPH analysis suggested a lack of physiological T cell clusters in primary autoimmune cytopenia patients, since 51 clusters were exclusive to healthy donors whereas 17 were exclusive to patients. The T cell clusters were defined only in silico, and the functional role of the clusters was left to be validated experimentally. Compared with active autoimmune hepatitis patients, healthy donors had almost three times as many exclusive TRB clusters, a finding consistent with an autoimmunity-wide signature. The TRB repertoire shifts, including less even repertoires in secondary cytopenia and CLL, mostly reflected lymphoma bias and not autoimmunity.

From the cysteine up to the phenylalanine, the CDR3 has a length of 15 residues. No DNA appears here. In the germline V gene (reference sequence), CDR1 corresponds to LNHDA and CDR2 to SQIVND. Multiplex PCR with a touch-down protocol amplified TRB rearrangements, with the TRB-A and TRB-B primer pools combined in a single tube. Two consecutive PCR reactions with Phusion HS II polymerase added Illumina adapters and sample indices to the amplicons. After gel purification with the NucleoSpin Gel and PCR Clean-up kit, the amplicons were quantified by Qubit and checked for quality on an Agilent 2100 Bioanalyzer. Sequencing of the libraries was done on an Illumina MiSeq with paired-end, single-indexed, 600-cycle runs. The paper's data handling went like this. MiXCR version 2.1.12, together with the default MiXCR reference library, was used to align and assemble the TRB reads. Each unique CDR3 nucleotide sequence defined a clone, and only productive sequences with at least two reads were analysed. Alpha-parameterized diversity profiles (alpha 0 to 5), including the Shannon (alpha 1) and Simpson (alpha 2) indices, were computed with an R script to assess repertoire diversity. The tcR package was used to compute combinatorial TRB VJ usage, which was then compared between cohorts by principal component analysis with ade4. TCRbeta CDR3s were clustered with GLIPH on cohort pairs matched by age and read depth, and cluster frequencies were compared by Wilcoxon test. Following TCRdb reprocessing, every CDR3 protein sequence forms one entry, and DNA is not provided. The V and J calls were not made by the authors but by TCRdb's processing. Per the sample table, the count is about 4,800 distinct CDR3 sequences. The ten largest clones add up to less than 9.5% of the sample.

Each sample's TRB amplification started from 200 to 300 ng of peripheral blood genomic DNA, which corresponds to tens of thousands of genome equivalents. With respect to this clonotype: Its antigen is unknown.

The source of this sequence is a human donor with an autoimmune cytopenia or autoimmune hepatitis (not recorded which). The chain is made from TRBV19 and TRBJ1-1; TCRdb's D gene call, TRBD1, goes unchecked for lack of DNA. Sequencing input: peripheral blood. The CDR3 region has the sequence CATRNGAHMNTEAFF.